This T cell receptor (beta chain) was recovered during a study of blood T cell repertoires in COVID-19. The CDR3 extends over 15 amino acids. Germline CDR1 MNHEY, CDR2 SVGAGI. V was clipped by 5 bases and J by 2 bases; unmatched bases: 6. Original analysis: Quantification of nucleated cells was approximated via reference gene primer amplification. TCRdb's table, derived via immunoSEQ multiplex PCR, lists solely in-frame clones and lacks some. V and J calls and clone size are as listed in that table; D and trimming were resolved from the DNA. The repertoire holds roughly 290,000 clones, with about 80% as singletons.

The clonotype comes from a person between 65 and 79 years old with COVID-19, enrolled during active disease. V gene TRBV6-5 combines with J gene TRBJ2-7; 10 nucleotides line up with TRBD1. Material: peripheral blood. The CDR3 is CASSPRQGAAYEQYF. The CDR3 bases are TGTGCCAGCAGTCCAAGACAGGGGGCCGCCTACGAGCAGTACTTC.